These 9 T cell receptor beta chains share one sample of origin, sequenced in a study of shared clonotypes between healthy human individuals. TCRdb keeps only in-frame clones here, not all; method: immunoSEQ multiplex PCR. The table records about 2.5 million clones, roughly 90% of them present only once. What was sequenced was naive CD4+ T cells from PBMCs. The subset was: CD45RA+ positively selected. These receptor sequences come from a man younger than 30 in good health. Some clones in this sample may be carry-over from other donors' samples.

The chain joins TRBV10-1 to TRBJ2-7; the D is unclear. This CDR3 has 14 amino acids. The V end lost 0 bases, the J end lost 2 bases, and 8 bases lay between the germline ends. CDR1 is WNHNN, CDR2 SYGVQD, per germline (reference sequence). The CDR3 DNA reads TGCGCCAGCAGTGAGTCCGGCGGCACCTACGAGCAGTACTTC. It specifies CASSESGGTYEQYF.

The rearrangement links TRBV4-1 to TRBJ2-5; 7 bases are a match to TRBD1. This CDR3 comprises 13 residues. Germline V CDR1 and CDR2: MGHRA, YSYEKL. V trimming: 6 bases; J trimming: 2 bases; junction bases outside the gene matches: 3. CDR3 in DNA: TGCGCCAGCAGAGGGACAGCTCAAGAGACCCAGTACTTC. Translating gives CASRGTAQETQYF.

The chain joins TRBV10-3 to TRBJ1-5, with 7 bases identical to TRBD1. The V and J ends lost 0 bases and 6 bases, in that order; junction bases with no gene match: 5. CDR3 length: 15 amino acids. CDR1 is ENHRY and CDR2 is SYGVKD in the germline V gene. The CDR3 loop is CAISESLGQPQPQHF. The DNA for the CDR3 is TGTGCCATCAGTGAGTCTTTGGGACAGCCTCAGCCCCAGCATTTT.

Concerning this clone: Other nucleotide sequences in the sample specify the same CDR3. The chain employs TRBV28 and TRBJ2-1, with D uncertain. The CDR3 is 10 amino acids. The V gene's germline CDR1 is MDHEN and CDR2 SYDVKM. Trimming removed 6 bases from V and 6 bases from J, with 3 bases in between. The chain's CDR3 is CASSLNEQFF. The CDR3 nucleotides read TGTGCCAGCAGCCTCAATGAGCAGTTCTTC.

CDR3 amino acids: CASSTPAGGLAGANEQFF. The CDR3 DNA sequence: TGTGCCAGCAGCACTCCTGCGGGGGGACTAGCGGGAGCCAATGAGCAGTTCTTC. The chain combines TRBV7-3 with TRBJ2-1, with TRBD2 matching 14 bases. Germline V gene data show CDR1 as SGHTA and CDR2 as FQGTGA. The junction had 12 bases not matched to a gene; V was cut back by 5 bases and J by 6 bases. The CDR3 has 18 residues.

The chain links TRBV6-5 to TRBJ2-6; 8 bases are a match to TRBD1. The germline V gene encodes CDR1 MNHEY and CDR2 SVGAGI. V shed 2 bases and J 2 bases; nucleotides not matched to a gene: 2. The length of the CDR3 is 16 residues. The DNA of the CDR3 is TGTGCCAGCAGTTACGTCAGGGGGCCTGGGGCCAACGTCCTGACTTTC. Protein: CASSYVRGPGANVLTF.

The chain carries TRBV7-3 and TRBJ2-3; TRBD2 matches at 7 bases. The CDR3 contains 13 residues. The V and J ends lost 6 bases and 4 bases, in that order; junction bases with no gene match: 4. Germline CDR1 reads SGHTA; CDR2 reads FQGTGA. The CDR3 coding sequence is TGTGCCAGCAGTTACGGGAGGTCAGATACGCAGTATTTT. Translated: CASSYGRSDTQYF.

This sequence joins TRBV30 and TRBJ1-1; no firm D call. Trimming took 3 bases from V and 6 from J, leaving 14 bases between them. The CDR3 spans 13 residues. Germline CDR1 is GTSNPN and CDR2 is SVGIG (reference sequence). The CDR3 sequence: CAWSLQVSAEAFF. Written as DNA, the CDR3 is TGTGCCTGGAGCCTTCAGGTTTCTGCTGAAGCTTTCTTT.

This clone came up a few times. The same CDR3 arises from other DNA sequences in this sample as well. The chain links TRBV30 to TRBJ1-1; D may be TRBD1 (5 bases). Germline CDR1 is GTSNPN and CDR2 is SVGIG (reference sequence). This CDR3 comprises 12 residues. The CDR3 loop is CAFDRGDTEAFF. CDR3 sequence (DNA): TGTGCTTTCGACCGAGGGGACACTGAAGCTTTCTTT.